This is a list of T cell receptor beta chains from one sample in a study of blood T cell repertoires in COVID-19. This table comes from immunoSEQ multiplex PCR, and its TCRdb copy is limited to in-frame clones, with some not included. This table has about 140,000 clones, 70% to 80% appearing once. The sequencing input was peripheral blood. These receptors were obtained from a man in his 60s with acute or convalescent COVID-19. CDR3s include the opening cysteine and the closing phenylalanine or tryptophan. The order of the fields is D gene, J gene, clone size, V gene, CDR3 protein, CDR3 DNA. A D gene is named only where the DNA matches it firmly. Rows give clone size only sometimes, using once, few, many, or a class for an expanded clone.

>TRBD1|TRBJ1-4|once|TRBV24-1
CATSDTTGGQEKLFF
TGTGCCACCAGTGACACTACAGGGGGGCAGGAAAAACTGTTTTTT
>.|TRBJ1-5|.|TRBV7-2
CASSLEAGIGQPQHF
TGTGCCAGCAGCTTAGAGGCAGGTATCGGCCAGCCCCAGCATTTT
>.|TRBJ2-3|.|TRBV14
CASSQDVGDTQYF
TGTGCCAGCAGCCAAGATGTCGGAGATACGCAGTATTTT
>.|TRBJ1-1|.|TRBV5-5
CASIGGTRGEAFF
TGTGCCAGCATCGGGGGGACAAGGGGTGAAGCTTTCTTT
>TRBD1|TRBJ1-2|.|TRBV2
CASSATGFYGYTF
TGTGCCAGCAGTGCGACAGGGTTCTATGGCTACACCTTC
>TRBD1|TRBJ2-2|.|TRBV7-9
CASSARGLGTGSTGELFF
TGTGCCAGCAGCGCTAGAGGGTTGGGGACAGGGAGCACCGGGGAGCTGTTTTTT
>TRBD1|TRBJ2-3|once|TRBV7-3
CASSVQGAGTDTQYF
TGTGCCAGCAGCGTTCAGGGGGCGGGCACAGATACGCAGTATTTT
>.|TRBJ1-1|.|TRBV19
CATTGRGAAFF
TGTGCCACCACCGGGCGGGGGGCTGCTTTCTTT
>TRBD2|TRBJ2-3|.|TRBV5-1
CASSLELAGGQGTDTQYF
TGCGCCAGCAGCTTGGAGCTAGCGGGAGGGCAAGGCACAGATACGCAGTATTTT
>.|TRBJ2-7|.|TRBV9
CASSKGTSSSYEQYF
TGTGCCAGCAGCAAAGGGACATCGAGCTCCTACGAGCAGTACTTC
>.|TRBJ1-2|.|TRBV2
CASSRYGYTF
TGTGCCAGTTCTCGCTATGGCTACACCTTC
>.|TRBJ1-5|.|TRBV15
CATSRHDRVYQPQHF
TGTGCCACCAGCAGACATGACCGGGTATATCAGCCCCAGCATTTT
>TRBD2|TRBJ2-1|.|TRBV27
CASSPGTSGFNEQFF
TGTGCCAGCAGTCCCGGGACTAGCGGGTTCAATGAGCAGTTCTTC
>.|TRBJ2-2|once|TRBV5-6
CASSRWGGNTGELFF
TGTGCCAGCAGCCGATGGGGCGGGAACACCGGGGAGCTGTTTTTT
>.|TRBJ1-4|.|TRBV7-9
CASSKPGPERPKLFF
TGTGCCAGCAGCAAGCCGGGCCCAGAGCGGCCAAAACTGTTTTTT
>.|TRBJ2-1|.|TRBV28
CAITTSSSYNEQFF
TGTGCCATAACTACCTCGAGCTCCTACAATGAGCAGTTCTTC
>TRBD2|TRBJ2-5|.|TRBV5-5
CASSFASGSGETQYF
TGTGCCAGCAGCTTCGCTAGCGGGAGTGGAGAGACCCAGTACTTC
>TRBD1|TRBJ1-1|.|TRBV5-1
CASSLGTGNTEAFF
TGCGCCAGCAGCCTAGGGACAGGGAACACTGAAGCTTTCTTT
>TRBD2|TRBJ2-1|once|TRBV6-1
CASSERLAGGPYNEQFF
TGTGCCAGCAGTGAAAGGCTAGCGGGAGGGCCCTACAATGAGCAGTTCTTC
>TRBD2|TRBJ2-1|once|TRBV5-5
CASSLTTSGNEQFF
TGTGCCAGCAGCTTGACAACTAGCGGGAATGAGCAGTTCTTC
>.|TRBJ2-7|.|TRBV28
CATIDRSPWGYEQYF
TGTGCCACCATCGACAGGTCTCCATGGGGATACGAGCAGTACTTC
>TRBD1|TRBJ1-1|.|TRBV3-1/TRBV3-2
CASSEQGGRNTEAFF
TGTGCCAGCAGCGAACAGGGGGGCAGGAACACTGAAGCTTTCTTT
>.|TRBJ1-1|.|TRBV6-6
CASSYSQNTEAFF
TGTGCCAGCAGTTACTCTCAGAACACTGAAGCTTTCTTT
>TRBD2|TRBJ2-1|.|TRBV20-1
CSASGGNEQFF
TGCAGTGCTAGCGGGGGGAATGAGCAGTTCTTC
>.|TRBJ2-3|.|TRBV7-2
CASRAAGMVTDTQYF
TGTGCCAGCAGAGCGGCGGGTATGGTGACAGATACGCAGTATTTT
>.|TRBJ2-6|.|TRBV6-5
CASLQGSGANVLTF
TGTGCCAGCCTACAGGGCTCTGGGGCCAACGTCCTGACTTTC
>TRBD2|TRBJ2-7|.|TRBV27
CASSLSRGLAGYEQYF
TGTGCCAGCAGTTTAAGTAGGGGACTAGCGGGATACGAGCAGTACTTC
>TRBD1|TRBJ1-2|.|TRBV27
CASSRQQGNYGYTF
TGTGCCAGTTCCCGCCAACAGGGGAACTATGGCTACACCTTC
>TRBD1|TRBJ2-7|.|TRBV19
CASMGGTGLYEQYF
TGTGCCAGTATGGGGGGGACAGGGCTCTACGAGCAGTACTTC